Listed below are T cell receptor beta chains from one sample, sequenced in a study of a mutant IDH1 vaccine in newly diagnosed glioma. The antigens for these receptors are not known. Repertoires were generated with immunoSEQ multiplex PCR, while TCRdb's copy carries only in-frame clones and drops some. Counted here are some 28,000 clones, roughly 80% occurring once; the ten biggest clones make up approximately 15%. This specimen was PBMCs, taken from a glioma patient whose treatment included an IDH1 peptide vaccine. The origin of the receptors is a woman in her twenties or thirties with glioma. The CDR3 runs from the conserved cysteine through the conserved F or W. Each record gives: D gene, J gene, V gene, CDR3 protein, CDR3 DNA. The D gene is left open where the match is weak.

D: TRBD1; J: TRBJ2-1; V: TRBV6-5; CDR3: CASNPQGAGNNEQFF; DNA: TGTGCCAGCAATCCACAGGGGGCGGGAAACAATGAGCAGTTCTTC
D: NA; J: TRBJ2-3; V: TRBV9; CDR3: CASSLGGSVADTQYF; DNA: TGTGCCAGCAGCCTGGGGGGTAGCGTCGCAGATACGCAGTATTTT
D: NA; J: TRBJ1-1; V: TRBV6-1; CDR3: CASSEERVTEAFF; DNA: TGTGCCAGCAGTGAAGAGAGGGTCACTGAAGCTTTCTTT
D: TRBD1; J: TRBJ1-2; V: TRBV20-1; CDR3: CSAETGVGYTF; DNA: TGCAGTGCGGAGACAGGGGTTGGCTACACCTTC
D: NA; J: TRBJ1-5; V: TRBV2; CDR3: CASPRGDRSNQPQHF; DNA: TGTGCCAGCCCGCGGGGGGATAGGAGCAATCAGCCCCAGCATTTT
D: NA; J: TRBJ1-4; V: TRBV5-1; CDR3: CASSLSFSEFEKLFF; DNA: TGCGCCAGCAGCTTGTCCTTTAGCGAGTTCGAAAAACTGTTTTTT
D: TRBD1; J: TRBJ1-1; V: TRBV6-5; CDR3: CASRLRQGANTEAFF; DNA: TGTGCCAGCAGATTACGACAGGGGGCGAACACTGAAGCTTTCTTT
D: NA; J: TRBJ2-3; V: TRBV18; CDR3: CASSPQYLDTDTQYF; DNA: TGTGCCAGCTCACCACAATACCTTGACACAGATACGCAGTATTTT
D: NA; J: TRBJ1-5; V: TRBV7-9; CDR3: CASSQDNQPQHF; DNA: TGTGCCAGCAGCCAAGACAATCAGCCCCAGCATTTT
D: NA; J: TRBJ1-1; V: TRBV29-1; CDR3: CSAGNGATEAFF; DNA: TGCAGCGCTGGGAACGGGGCAACTGAAGCTTTCTTT